These 11 T cell receptor beta chains originate from one sample sequenced in a study of T cells in Graves' hyperthyroidism and ophthalmopathy. Regions amplified from RNA transcripts were the TCR beta CDR3 regions. When the TCR CDR3 underwent first-round RT-PCR, the HTBI primer set was used. TCRdb reprocessed the multiplex PCR reads via MiXCR and lists one record per CDR3 protein. Of about 710,000 distinct CDR3 sequences in the sample, approximately 16% are singletons; the top ten hold around 7.7%. The material sequenced was blood. These TCRs come from a man aged 18 to 35 with Graves' hyperthyroidism.

This clonotype has a handful of counts. The rearrangement links TRBV6-2 or TRBV6-3 to TRBJ2-7; no definite D call. Germline V gene lookup returns CDR1 MNHEY and CDR2 SVGEGT. The CDR3 consists of 13 residues. Trimming removed 2 bases at V and 2 bases at J, with 7 bases between. The CDR3 here is CASSYVGTYEQYF. The CDR3 bases are TGTGCCAGCAGTTACGTCGGAACCTACGAGCAGTACTTC.

This clonotype was detected only once. The junction does not match germline at one end; this may be a read error. The V gene is TRBV7-9, the J gene TRBJ1-2; no reliable D call. Germline V gene lookup returns CDR1 SEHNR and CDR2 FQNEAQ (reference sequence). This CDR3 has 11 residues. CDR3: CASSLLAGFTF. CDR3 bases: TGTGCCAGCAGCCTACTGGCTGGCTTCACCTTC.

The chain combines TRBV6-1 with TRBJ1-3; weak D call: TRBD1 (5 bases). The CDR3 has 14 amino acids. Germline-derived CDR1 and CDR2 are MNHNS and SASEGT. Trimming stripped 7 bases from V and 1 base from J, with 11 bases between. CDR3 sequence: CASTPWGSGNTIYF. The CDR3 coding sequence is TGTGCCAGCACTCCCTGGGGGTCTGGAAACACCATATATTTT.

The chain links TRBV19 to TRBJ1-5, with D perhaps TRBD1 (5 bases). Trimming removed 7 bases from V and 3 bases from J, with 16 bases in between. CDR3 length: 15 residues. Germline values: CDR1 LNHDA, CDR2 SQIVND (reference sequence). The CDR3 sequence is CASKGRADYNQPQHF. The CDR3 DNA is TGTGCCAGTAAGGGCAGGGCGGACTACAATCAGCCCCAGCATTTT. The variable domain in full, with the rest retrieved from reference TRBV19 and TRBJ1-5, is DGGITQSPKYLFRKEGQNVTLSCEQNLNHDAMYWYRQDPGQGLRLIYYSQIVNDFQKGDIAEGYSVSREKKESFPLTVTSAQKNPTAFYLCASKGRADYNQPQHFGDGTRLSIL.

Many counts were recorded for this clonotype. J is TRBJ2-3 and V is TRBV20-1; 7 bases are a match to TRBD2. Looked up from germline, CDR1 is DFQATT and CDR2 is SNEGSKA (reference sequence). The CDR3 extends over 15 amino acids. The trim removed 1 base at V and 5 bases at J, leaving 9 bases unmatched. CDR3 sequence (DNA): TGCAGTGCTAGAGGGGCGCCGGGGAGGGGAGATACGCAGTATTTT. This sequence encodes CSARGAPGRGDTQYF.

About this clonotype itself: One junction end does not reproduce the germline sequence, and a read error may be involved. This rearrangement joins TRBV7-3 to TRBJ2-7; TRBD2 matches 7 bases. The CDR3 sequence is 14 residues long. Germline V CDR1 and CDR2: SGHTA, FQGTGA. The CDR3, as DNA: TGTGCCAGCAGCCCGAGCGGGGCTGGCTACGAGCAGCACTTC. Its protein is CASSPSGAGYEQHF.

The table lists this clonotype with a few counts. At one end the junction does not follow the germline gene, possibly because of a read error. This chain joins TRBV27 and TRBJ2-1, with 12 bases aligning to TRBD2. There are 15 residues in the CDR3. In germline, CDR1 is MNHEY, CDR2 SMNVEV (reference sequence). CDR3 protein: CASSLAGGPYNERFF. Written as DNA, the CDR3 is TGTGCCAGCAGTCTAGCGGGAGGGCCCTACAATGAGCGGTTCTTC.

This clonotype was seen more than once but under ten times. The chain has TRBV7-8 and TRBJ1-2; 11 bases line up with TRBD1. Germline trimming cut 4 bases from V and 7 bases from J; bases unmatched to any gene: 11. The V gene's germline CDR1 is SGHVS and CDR2 FQNEAQ. CDR3 length equals 16 residues. DNA of the CDR3: TGTGCCAGCAGCTCCCCGGGACAGGGGGGAATAGTTGGCTACACCTTC. This codes for CASSSPGQGGIVGYTF.

This clonotype was detected many times. The chain has TRBV28 and TRBJ2-3; 7 bases are a match to TRBD2. Germline CDR1 is MDHEN and CDR2 is SYDVKM. The CDR3 sequence is 16 residues long. The J segment lost 1 base and the V segment lost 2 bases, leaving 6 bases of the junction unmatched. CDR3: CASSLGPRERTDTQYF. CDR3 DNA sequence: TGTGCCAGCAGTTTAGGACCGCGGGAGCGCACAGATACGCAGTATTTT.

This clonotype appeared many times. The chain couples TRBV11-2 to TRBJ1-1, with D unclear. The germline CDR1 and CDR2 sequences are SGHAT and FQNNGV. This CDR3 spans 14 amino acids. The germline V and J ends were trimmed by 4 bases and 5 bases, with 14 bases remaining between them. The DNA for the CDR3 is TGTGCCAGCAGCTCGGACCCCGCTAGGACTGAAGCTTTCTTT. It is translated as CASSSDPARTEAFF.

This chain connects TRBV28 to TRBJ2-1; D remains unclear. V dropped 7 bases and J dropped 6 bases, with 13 bases sitting between them. CDR1 and CDR2 from the germline V gene are MDHEN and SYDVKM. The CDR3 has 13 amino acids. The CDR3 loop is CASKPDYGNEQFF. For the CDR3, the DNA is TGTGCCAGCAAACCAGATTATGGCAATGAGCAGTTCTTC.